This T cell receptor (beta chain) was profiled in a study of spatial heterogeneity in lung cancer (dated by TCRdb to the late 2010s). A note on the overall study: More beta-chain than alpha-chain transcripts were consistently detected, likely reflecting higher beta-chain transcript abundance. In the raw uncorrected reads, each unique combination of TCR and UMI appeared more than ten times on average. In non-small cell lung cancer, the study made a quantitative comparison of TCR alpha and beta repertoires among multiple tumor regions, matched nontumor lung and blood. The study linked features of the TCR repertoire to counts of nonsynonymous mutations, which were determined by whole-exome sequencing of tumor tissue. At surgery, both alpha and beta chains were TCR-sequenced in 220 tumor regions, approximately 64 matched nontumor lung samples and some 56 PBMC samples.

About this clonotype: Its antigen is not yet known. One base away there is no much larger clone; base qualities are not given.

What the work shows at the level of the full study, not this receptor alone: Additional single-cell paired TCR alpha and beta sequencing was considered necessary to confirm, at a functional level, the hypothesis that regional TCRs recognize regional mutations. Ubiquitous expanded tumor TCRs were detected in blood more often at tumor resection than at routine follow-up.

The CDR3 numbers 15 residues from cysteine through phenylalanine. Only the CDR3 DNA is retained, 45 bases long and in frame from the first base. Taken from the germline V gene, the CDR1 and CDR2 loops are SGHTA and FQGNSA. Unmatched junction bases come to 4, with V trimmed by 5 bases and J by 2 bases. The label giving this sample's time point can be read as: sample taken at primary tumor resection. TCR sequencing used whole RNA extracted from tumor and nontumor lung tissue, or from cryopreserved PBMC samples, without cell sorting. Samples were obtained from approximately 72 patients with early-stage, untreated non-small cell lung cancer from the lung TRACERx cohort. Only patients for whom sufficient RNA was available from at least two tumor regions were selected for TCR sequencing. The library was built by means of 5' RACE. The instrument given in TCRdb is NextSeq 500. In the TCR library protocol, a unique molecular identifier was attached to each TCR cDNA molecule so that PCR and sequencing errors could be corrected. The authors' pipeline ran thus. TCR identification, UMI-based error correction and CDR3 extraction were performed with Decombinator tools. TCRs above a frequency of 2 per 1,000, corresponding to the top 1% of the tumor frequency distribution, were defined as expanded. Each repertoire was subsampled 100 times to 5,000 TCRs, after which Renyi diversity was computed with the R vegan package. CDR3 similarity networks were built from amino acid triplet string-kernel similarity, connecting CDR3s with pairwise similarity above 0.82. Starting from the raw public reads, TCRdb applied fastp trimming at Q25, assembled clones with MiXCR and retained in-frame beta chains. CDR3 protein sequences are deduplicated, and each keeps its most common genes and DNA. The V and J calls here are based on TCRdb, not the publication. This sample holds about 50,000 distinct CDR3 sequences; about 7.6% were observed only once. The ten largest clones take up 10% to 15% of the sample.

The rearrangement combines TRBV7-2 with TRBJ2-3, and TRBD2 aligns with 10 junction nucleotides. This TCR derives from a female donor with early-stage non-small cell lung cancer. This sample comprised PBMCs, obtained at surgery. CDR3 reads: CASSPLAGYTDTQYF. DNA sequence: TGTGCCAGCAGCCCACTAGCGGGGTACACAGATACGCAGTATTTT.